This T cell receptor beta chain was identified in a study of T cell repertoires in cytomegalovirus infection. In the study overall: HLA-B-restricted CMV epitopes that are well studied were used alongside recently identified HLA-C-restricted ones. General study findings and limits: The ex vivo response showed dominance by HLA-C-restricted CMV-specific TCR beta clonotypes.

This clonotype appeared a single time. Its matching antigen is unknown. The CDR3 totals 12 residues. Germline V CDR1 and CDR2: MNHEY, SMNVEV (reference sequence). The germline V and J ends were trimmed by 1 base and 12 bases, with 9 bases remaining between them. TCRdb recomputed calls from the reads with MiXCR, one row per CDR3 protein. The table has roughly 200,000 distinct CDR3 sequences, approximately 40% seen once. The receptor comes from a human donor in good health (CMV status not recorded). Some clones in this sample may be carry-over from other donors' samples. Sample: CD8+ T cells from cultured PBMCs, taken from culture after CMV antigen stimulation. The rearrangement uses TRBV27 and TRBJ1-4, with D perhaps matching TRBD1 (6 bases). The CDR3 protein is CASSLLQGELFF. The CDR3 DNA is TGTGCCAGCAGTTTATTACAGGGTGAACTGTTTTTT.